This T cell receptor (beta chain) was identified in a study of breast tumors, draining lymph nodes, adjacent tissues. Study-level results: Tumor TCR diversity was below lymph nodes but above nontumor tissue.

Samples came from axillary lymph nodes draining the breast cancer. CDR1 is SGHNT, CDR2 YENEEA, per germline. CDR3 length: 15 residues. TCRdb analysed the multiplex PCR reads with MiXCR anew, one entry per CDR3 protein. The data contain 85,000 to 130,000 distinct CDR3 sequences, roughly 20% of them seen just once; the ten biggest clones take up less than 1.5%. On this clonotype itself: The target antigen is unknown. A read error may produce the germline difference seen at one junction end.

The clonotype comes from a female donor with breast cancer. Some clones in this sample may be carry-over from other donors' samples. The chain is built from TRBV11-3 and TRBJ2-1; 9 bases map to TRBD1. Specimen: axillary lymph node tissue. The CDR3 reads CASSLDGQGYNERFF. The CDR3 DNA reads TGTGCCAGCAGCTTAGATGGACAGGGGTATAATGAGCGGTTCTTC.